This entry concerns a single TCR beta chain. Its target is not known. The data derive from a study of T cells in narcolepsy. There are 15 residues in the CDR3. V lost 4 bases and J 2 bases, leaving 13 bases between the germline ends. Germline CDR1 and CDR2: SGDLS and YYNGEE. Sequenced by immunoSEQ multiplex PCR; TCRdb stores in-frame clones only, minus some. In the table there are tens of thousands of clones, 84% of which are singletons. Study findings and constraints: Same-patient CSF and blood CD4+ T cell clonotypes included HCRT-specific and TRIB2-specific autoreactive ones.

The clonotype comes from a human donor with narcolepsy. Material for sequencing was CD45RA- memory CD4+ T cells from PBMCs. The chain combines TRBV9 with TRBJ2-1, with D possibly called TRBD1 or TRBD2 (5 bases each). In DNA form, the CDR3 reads TGTGCCAGCAGCCCCCGGGACCGAACCTACAATGAGCAGTTCTTC. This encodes CASSPRDRTYNEQFF.